This note documents a single T cell receptor (beta chain) sequence. Its antigen is as yet unknown. The data were taken from a study of monozygotic twins with inflammatory bowel disease. Overall study results and limits: Repertoire similarity was not found to differ between concordant and discordant twins, possibly from limited power.

The CDR3 loop spans 17 amino acids. Germline CDR1 is MGHDK and CDR2 is SYGVNS. Samples each yielded cDNA through eight separate reactions. TCRdb re-analyzed the 5' RACE reads; it lists each CDR3 protein once, without DNA. The repertoire table contains approximately 160,000 distinct CDR3 sequences. The sample taken for sequencing was blood. The chain has TRBV25-1 and TRBJ2-1; as DNA is missing, the TRBD2 call by TCRdb cannot be tested. This clonotype originated in a human donor with ulcerative colitis or Crohn's disease, or a healthy co-twin of an affected twin (not recorded which). CDR3: CASSDLASGRSYNEQFF.